This TCR beta chain was captured by sequencing in a study of blood T cells in healthy people across ages (dated by TCRdb to the mid-2010s). For the study in its entirety: Template switching captured roughly one uniquely barcoded TCR beta cDNA molecule per two T cells in model experiments. Two additional independent replicas of 1 million unique cDNA reads from the same blood draw were analyzed for two donors (one aged 18 to 30 and one aged 80 or older). The donors were divided into four age groups: young (average around 16 years), middle-aged (approximately 42), aged (approximately 64) and long-lived (approximately 74). To track age-related changes in TCR beta repertoire diversity, the study relied on deep sequencing normalized with unique cDNA molecular identifiers. To avoid experimental bias, donors of different ages were spread randomly across the sequencing lanes.

The approximately 39 donors, aged roughly 6 to 90 years, were systemically healthy Caucasian individuals from Russia. Roughly 9 milliliters of peripheral blood were drawn from each donor into EDTA-treated Vacutainer tubes. Ficoll-Paque density-gradient centrifugation was used to isolate PBMCs, with at least 7 million obtained per sample. Trizol reagent was used to extract total RNA from PBMCs, with at least 6 micrograms per sample. For every donor, an aliquot of PBMCs went through flow cytometry to measure the percentages of naive CD45RAhigh/CD27high T cells. The germline ends are 19 bases apart after V is trimmed by 2 bases and J by 13 bases. The CDR3, from cysteine to phenylalanine, totals 14 residues. The entry retains the CDR3 DNA only, 42 bases that are in frame from base 1. As encoded in the germline V gene, CDR1 is SGHRS while CDR2 is YFSETQ. This clonotype was detected once. Its binding antigen is unknown. Base qualities are not recorded, but no much larger clone differs from it by a single base. One read is thin evidence.

Libraries were prepared through 5' RACE. The instrument was an Illumina HiSeq 2500. The second PCR ran for roughly 7 to 12 cycles and used a J-beta primer mix along with a sample-barcoded 5' primer. Each TCR beta cDNA molecule received a unique molecular identifier from a template-switch 5' adaptor carrying 12 random nucleotides. At least 3 million CDR3-containing paired-end reads were obtained from each sample. The Mint cDNA synthesis kit, primed by a TRBC-specific oligonucleotide, was used to synthesize first-strand cDNA from all RNA. Following uracil-DNA glycosylase treatment, a first 18-cycle PCR with universal primers M1SS and BC2_uni_R was performed on all cDNA. The paper's processing steps were these. Normalization of each sample was performed by random selection of 1 million high-quality reads, each carrying a distinct molecular identifier. Reads with shared molecular identifiers were discarded instead of being binned into consensus sequences. MiTCR, with a Q25 quality threshold and the strictest error-elimination algorithm, was used for CDR3 identification, clonotype clustering and error correction. Lower-bound total TCR beta diversity was estimated with a nonparametric unseen species model using Euler transformation. TCRdb reprocessed the public reads (quality trimming at Q25 with fastp, clone calling with MiXCR) and kept in-frame beta chains. Each entry merges the rows of one CDR3 protein and shows their most common DNA and genes. TCRdb assigned the V and J calls; the authors' analysis was not used. A total of approximately 810,000 distinct CDR3 sequences appear in this sample, 29% of them only once. In total, the top ten clones hold roughly 17% of the sample.

Broader findings and caveats from the paper: Compared with the aged group, more naive CD4+ T cells, fewer expanded clones and increased TCR diversity were shown by the long-lived group, suggesting age selection. Estimates of total diversity based on one million sequenced T cells were considered lower bounds and underestimates. Observed TCR beta diversity per million T cells fell roughly linearly with age, and a significant reduction was already apparent by age around 36. Because donor CMV infection status was unknown, age-related changes in expanded clonotypes were potentially confounded. A strong correlation was found between observed TCR beta diversity and the percentage of naive T cells measured by flow cytometry. Since profiling was done on bulk unsorted PBMCs, naive and antigen-experienced compartments could not be conclusively compared.

The V gene is TRBV5-1 and the J gene is TRBJ2-4; tentative D gene TRBD2, with 6 bases matching. The sample comprised blood. This receptor was taken from a woman of 80 years or more in good health. At the DNA level, the sequence is TGCGCCAGCAGCTTCGCGGGACCGAATGAAGAGCAGTACTTC. It specifies CASSFAGPNEEQYF.